This is a list of T cell receptor beta chains from one sample in a study of CD4 T cells in relation to SARS-CoV-2 and coronaviruses. Repertoires were generated with immunoSEQ multiplex PCR, while TCRdb's copy carries only in-frame clones and drops some. The table includes approximately 59,000 clones, around 86% detected once. Sequencing used memory CD4+ T cells from PBMCs. The source of these receptors is a human donor in good health. The CDR3 runs from the conserved cysteine through the conserved F or W. Each record gives: J gene, D gene, V gene, clone size, CDR3 protein, CDR3 DNA. D genes are given only for firm matches. Only some rows state a clone size, as once, few, many or a class for expanded clones.

TRBJ2-7 | . | TRBV5-1 | . | CASSLVGTTTYEQYF | TGCGCCAGCAGCTTGGTGGGGACAACCACCTACGAGCAGTACTTC
TRBJ1-5 | . | TRBV19 | . | CASSLRNSNQPQHF | TGTGCCAGTAGTCTTCGTAATAGCAATCAGCCCCAGCATTTT
TRBJ1-6 | TRBD1 | TRBV7-2 | . | CASSLGYFATGYNSPLHF | TGTGCCAGCAGCTTAGGGTATTTCGCGACAGGGTATAATTCACCCCTCCACTTT
TRBJ2-4 | TRBD1 | TRBV3-1/TRBV3-2 | . | CADGDRERILAKNIQYF | TGTGCCGACGGGGACAGGGAAAGAATCCTCGCCAAAAACATTCAGTACTTC
TRBJ1-3 | . | TRBV7-9 | . | CASSPAGLAGNTIYF | TGTGCCAGCAGCCCAGCAGGGCTAGCTGGAAACACCATATATTTT
TRBJ2-1 | TRBD2 | TRBV2 | . | CASMFRGTSGSLEFF | TGTGCCAGCATGTTCCGAGGGACTAGCGGGAGTCTTGAGTTCTTC
TRBJ1-1 | TRBD1 | TRBV7-2 | . | CASSFSTGQEAFF | TGTGCCAGCAGCTTCTCCACGGGACAGGAAGCTTTCTTT
TRBJ1-5 | . | TRBV6-6 | . | CASTQGQGPNQPQHF | TGTGCCAGCACCCAGGGACAAGGCCCCAATCAGCCCCAGCATTTT
TRBJ1-1 | . | TRBV3-1/TRBV3-2 | . | CASSQSRGAVWTFF | TGTGCCAGCAGCCAATCGCGGGGCGCCGTTTGGACTTTCTTT
TRBJ2-5 | . | TRBV2 | once | CASSAPDLETQYF | TGTGCCAGCAGTGCCCCGGATCTAGAGACCCAGTACTTC
TRBJ2-1 | TRBD2 | TRBV5-1 | . | CASSSSGTAYNEQFF | TGCGCCAGCAGCTCTAGCGGGACCGCCTACAATGAGCAGTTCTTC
TRBJ2-2 | . | TRBV18 | . | CASWTGGELFF | TGTGCCAGCTGGACCGGGGGGGAGCTGTTTTTT
TRBJ1-2 | TRBD1 | TRBV28 | . | CASSLYGTVRGYTF | TGTGCCAGCAGTTTATATGGGACAGTAAGAGGCTACACCTTC
TRBJ1-1 | . | TRBV5-1 | . | CASSLVSANTEAFF | TGCGCCAGCAGCTTGGTTTCAGCAAACACTGAAGCTTTCTTT
TRBJ2-1 | . | TRBV14 | . | CASSQPSLVIYNEQFF | TGTGCCAGCAGCCAACCTTCCCTGGTGATCTACAATGAGCAGTTCTTC
TRBJ2-3 | . | TRBV5-4 | . | CASSPSRGRDTQYF | TGTGCCAGCAGCCCTTCTAGAGGGAGGGATACGCAGTATTTT
TRBJ2-5 | . | TRBV24-1 | once | CATSADRSLQETQYF | TGTGCCACCAGTGCCGACAGGAGCCTCCAAGAGACCCAGTACTTC
TRBJ2-7 | TRBD2 | TRBV6-5 | . | CASSSGLAADEQYF | TGTGCCAGCAGTTCGGGACTAGCGGCGGACGAGCAGTACTTC
TRBJ1-1 | . | TRBV6-6 | . | CASGQEGTTNTEAFF | TGTGCCAGCGGACAAGAGGGAACTACGAACACTGAAGCTTTCTTT
TRBJ2-1 | . | TRBV7-8 | . | CASSQGRSNEQFF | TGTGCCAGCAGCCAGGGACGCAGCAATGAGCAGTTCTTC
TRBJ2-7 | . | TRBV20-1 | . | CSAPQYGEQYF | TGCAGTGCTCCACAGTACGGCGAGCAGTACTTC
TRBJ2-7 | . | TRBV10-3 | . | CAISEVTQGTYEQYF | TGTGCCATCAGTGAAGTTACTCAGGGGACCTACGAGCAGTACTTC